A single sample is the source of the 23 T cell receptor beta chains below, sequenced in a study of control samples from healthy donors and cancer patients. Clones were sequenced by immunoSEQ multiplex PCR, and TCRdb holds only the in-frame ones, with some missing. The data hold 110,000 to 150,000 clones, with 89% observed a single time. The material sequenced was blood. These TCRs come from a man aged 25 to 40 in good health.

The CDR3, as DNA: TGTGCCAGCAGCGTAGGAGATTCACCCCTCCACTTT. This translates into CASSVGDSPLHF. The chain joins TRBV9 to TRBJ1-6; D uncertain. The CDR3 is made up of 12 amino acids. Trimming stripped 0 bases from V and 8 bases from J, with 3 bases between. CDR1 is SGDLS, CDR2 YYNGEE, per germline. Full variable domain (rest looked up from reference TRBV9 and TRBJ1-6): DSGVTQTPKHLITATGQRVTLRCSPRSGDLSVYWYQQSLDQGLQFLIQYYNGEERAKGNILERFSAQQFPDLHSELNLSSLELGDSALYFCASSVGDSPLHFGNGTRLTVT.

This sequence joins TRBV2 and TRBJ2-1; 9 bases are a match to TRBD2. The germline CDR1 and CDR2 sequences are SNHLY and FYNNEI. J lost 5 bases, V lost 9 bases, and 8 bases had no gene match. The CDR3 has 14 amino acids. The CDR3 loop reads CASIPSGINNEQFF. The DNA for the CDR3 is TGTGCCAGTATACCTAGCGGGATAAACAATGAGCAGTTCTTC. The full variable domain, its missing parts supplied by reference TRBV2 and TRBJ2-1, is EPEVTQTPSHQVTQMGQEVILRCVPISNHLYFYWYRQILGQKVEFLVSFYNNEISEKSEIFDDQFSVERPDGSNFTLKIRSTKLEDSAMYFCASIPSGINNEQFFGPGTRLTVL.

In nucleotides, the CDR3 is TGTGCCAGCAGCCAAGATTCGGCCAGGGGGTATAGCAATCAGCCCCAGCATTTT. Encoded protein: CASSQDSARGYSNQPQHF. V is TRBV3-1 (or the pseudogene TRBV3-2) and J is TRBJ1-5, with 7 positions matching TRBD1. CDR1 is LGHDT and CDR2 is YNNKEL in the germline V gene (reference sequence). The length of the CDR3 is 18 residues. The V gene end was trimmed by 0 bases and the J gene end by 0 bases; junction bases not matched to a gene: 8.

The CDR3 sequence: CSASITGGPTNEQFF. Written as DNA, the CDR3 is TGCAGTGCTAGTATCACGGGGGGGCCCACCAATGAGCAGTTCTTC. The gene calls are TRBV20-1 and TRBJ2-1; 8 bases agree with TRBD2. CDR1 is DFQATT, CDR2 SNEGSKA, per germline (reference sequence). The V gene end was trimmed by 3 bases and the J gene end by 6 bases; junction bases not matched to a gene: 10. The CDR3 sequence is 15 residues long.

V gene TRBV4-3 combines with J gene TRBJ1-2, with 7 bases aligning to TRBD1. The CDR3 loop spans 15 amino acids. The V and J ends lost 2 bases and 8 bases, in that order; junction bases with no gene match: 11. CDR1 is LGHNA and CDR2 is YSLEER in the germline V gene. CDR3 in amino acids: CASSQWGDSARGYTF. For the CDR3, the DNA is TGCGCCAGCAGCCAATGGGGGGACAGCGCTCGCGGCTACACCTTC.

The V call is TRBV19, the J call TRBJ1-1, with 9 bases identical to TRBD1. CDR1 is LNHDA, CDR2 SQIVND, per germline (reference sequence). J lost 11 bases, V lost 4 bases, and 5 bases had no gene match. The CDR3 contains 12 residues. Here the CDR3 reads CASSTTGGLAFF. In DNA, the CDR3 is TGTGCCAGTAGTACCACAGGGGGCCTTGCTTTCTTT.

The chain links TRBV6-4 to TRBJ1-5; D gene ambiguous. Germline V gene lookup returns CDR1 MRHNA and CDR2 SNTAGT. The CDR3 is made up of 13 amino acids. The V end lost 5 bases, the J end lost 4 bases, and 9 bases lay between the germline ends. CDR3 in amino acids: CASSRTENQPQHF. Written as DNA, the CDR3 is TGTGCCAGCAGTAGGACGGAGAATCAGCCCCAGCATTTT.

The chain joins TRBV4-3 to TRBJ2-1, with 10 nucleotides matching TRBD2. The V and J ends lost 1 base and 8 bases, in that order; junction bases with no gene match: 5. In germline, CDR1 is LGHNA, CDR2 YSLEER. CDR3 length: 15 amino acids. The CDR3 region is CASSQGSGRADEQFF. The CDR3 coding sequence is TGCGCCAGCAGCCAAGGCAGCGGGAGGGCGGATGAGCAGTTCTTC.

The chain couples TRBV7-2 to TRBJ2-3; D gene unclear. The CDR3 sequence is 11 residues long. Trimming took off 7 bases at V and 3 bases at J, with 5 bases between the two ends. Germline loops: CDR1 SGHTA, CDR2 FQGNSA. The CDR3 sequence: CASKRTDTQYF. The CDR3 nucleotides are TGTGCCAGCAAGAGGACAGATACGCAGTATTTT.

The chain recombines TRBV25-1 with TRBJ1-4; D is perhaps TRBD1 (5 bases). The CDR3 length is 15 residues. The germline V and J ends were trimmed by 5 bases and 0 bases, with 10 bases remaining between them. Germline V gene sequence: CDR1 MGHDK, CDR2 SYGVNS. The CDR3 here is CASSPTDATNEKLFF. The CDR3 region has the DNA TGTGCCAGCAGTCCGACAGATGCAACTAATGAAAAACTGTTTTTT.

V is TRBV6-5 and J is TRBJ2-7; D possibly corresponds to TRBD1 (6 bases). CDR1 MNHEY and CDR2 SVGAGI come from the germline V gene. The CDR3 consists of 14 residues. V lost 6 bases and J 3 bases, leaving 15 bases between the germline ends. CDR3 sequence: CASRPNRAHYEQYF. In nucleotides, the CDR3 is TGTGCCAGCAGACCAAACAGGGCCCACTACGAGCAGTACTTC.

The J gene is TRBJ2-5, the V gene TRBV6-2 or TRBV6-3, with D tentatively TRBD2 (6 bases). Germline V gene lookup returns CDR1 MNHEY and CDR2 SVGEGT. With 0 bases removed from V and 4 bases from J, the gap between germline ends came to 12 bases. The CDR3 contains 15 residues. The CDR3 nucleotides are TGTGCCAGCAGTTACTCGGGACTCTCGCTAGAGACCCAGTACTTC. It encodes CASSYSGLSLETQYF.

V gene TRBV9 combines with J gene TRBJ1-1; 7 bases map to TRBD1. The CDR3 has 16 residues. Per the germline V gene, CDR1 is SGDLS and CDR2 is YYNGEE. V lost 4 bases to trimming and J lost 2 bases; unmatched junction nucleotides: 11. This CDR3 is CASSKYGKGANTEAFF. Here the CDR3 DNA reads TGTGCCAGCAGCAAGTATGGGAAGGGGGCTAACACTGAAGCTTTCTTT. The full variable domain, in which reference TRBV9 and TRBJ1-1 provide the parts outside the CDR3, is DSGVTQTPKHLITATGQRVTLRCSPRSGDLSVYWYQQSLDQGLQFLIQYYNGEERAKGNILERFSAQQFPDLHSELNLSSLELGDSALYFCASSKYGKGANTEAFFGQGTRLTVV.

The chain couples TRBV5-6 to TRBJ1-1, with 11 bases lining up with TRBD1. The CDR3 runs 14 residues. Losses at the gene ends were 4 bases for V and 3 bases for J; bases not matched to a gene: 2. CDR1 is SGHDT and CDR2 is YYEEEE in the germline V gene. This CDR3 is CASSAGQGDTEAFF. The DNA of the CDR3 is TGTGCCAGCAGCGCGGGACAGGGGGACACTGAAGCTTTCTTT.

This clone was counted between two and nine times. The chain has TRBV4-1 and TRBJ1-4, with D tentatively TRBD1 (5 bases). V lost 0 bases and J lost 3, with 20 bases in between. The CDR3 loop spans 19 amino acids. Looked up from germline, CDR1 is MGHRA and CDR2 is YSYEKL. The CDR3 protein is CASSQDLGVSVPANEKLFF. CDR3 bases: TGCGCCAGCAGCCAAGATTTAGGGGTCTCAGTGCCGGCTAATGAAAAACTGTTTTTT.

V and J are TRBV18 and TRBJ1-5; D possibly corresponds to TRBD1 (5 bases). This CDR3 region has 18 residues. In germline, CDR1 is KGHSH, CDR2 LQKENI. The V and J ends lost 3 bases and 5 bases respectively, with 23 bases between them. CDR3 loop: CASSPSTETVFIDQPQHF. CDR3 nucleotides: TGTGCCAGCTCACCCTCAACCGAGACAGTTTTTATCGATCAGCCCCAGCATTTT.

This chain's CDR3 is CASSIEGAAYNEQFF. CDR3 nucleotide sequence: TGTGCCAGTAGTATTGAAGGGGCGGCGTACAATGAGCAGTTCTTC. The J gene is TRBJ2-1, the V gene TRBV19; tentatively, D is TRBD1 (5 bases). CDR3 length equals 15 residues. Germline CDR1 LNHDA, CDR2 SQIVND (reference sequence). Trimming removed 3 bases at V and 4 bases at J, with 13 bases between.

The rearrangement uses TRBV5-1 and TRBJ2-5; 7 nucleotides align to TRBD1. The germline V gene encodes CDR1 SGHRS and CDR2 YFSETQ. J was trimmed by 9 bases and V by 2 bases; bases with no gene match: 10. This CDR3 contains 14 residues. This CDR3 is CASSLETGRGSQYF. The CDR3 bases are TGCGCCAGCAGCTTAGAGACAGGCAGGGGGTCCCAGTACTTC.

CDR3 sequence reads: CASSRGQGTPATNEKLFF. The CDR3 DNA reads as TGTGCCAGCAGCCGGGGACAGGGGACGCCAGCAACTAATGAAAAACTGTTTTTT. The chain is built from TRBV3-1 (or the pseudogene TRBV3-2) and TRBJ1-4, with TRBD1 matching 10 bases. This CDR3 contains 18 residues. Per the germline V gene, CDR1 is LGHDT and CDR2 is YNNKEL (reference sequence). Trimming cost V 4 bases and J 0 bases; bases outside gene matches: 8.

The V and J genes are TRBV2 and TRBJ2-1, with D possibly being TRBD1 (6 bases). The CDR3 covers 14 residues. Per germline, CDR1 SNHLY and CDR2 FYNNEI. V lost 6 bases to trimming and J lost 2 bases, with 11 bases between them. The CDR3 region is CASRPGQTYNEQFF. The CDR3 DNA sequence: TGTGCCAGCAGACCGGGACAAACCTACAATGAGCAGTTCTTC.

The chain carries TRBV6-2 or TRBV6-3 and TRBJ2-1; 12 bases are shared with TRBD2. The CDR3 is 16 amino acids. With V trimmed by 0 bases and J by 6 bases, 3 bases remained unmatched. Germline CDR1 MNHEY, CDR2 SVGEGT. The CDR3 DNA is TGTGCCAGCAGTTACTCGTCTAGCGGGAGGGTCAATGAGCAGTTCTTC. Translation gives CASSYSSSGRVNEQFF.

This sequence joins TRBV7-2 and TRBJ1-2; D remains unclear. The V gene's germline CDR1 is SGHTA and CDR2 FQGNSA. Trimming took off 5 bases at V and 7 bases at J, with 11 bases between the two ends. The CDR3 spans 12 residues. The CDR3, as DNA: TGTGCCAGCAGCGGAAGGAAGGGTGGCTACACCTTC. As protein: CASSGRKGGYTF.

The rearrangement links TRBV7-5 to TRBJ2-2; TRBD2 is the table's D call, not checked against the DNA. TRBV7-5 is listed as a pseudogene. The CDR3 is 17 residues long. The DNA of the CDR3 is TGTGCCAGAAGCCTACGGGGGGAGGGCCGGTTGGCCGGGGAGCTGTTTTTT. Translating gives CARSLRGEGRLAGELFF.